This entry lists 31 T cell receptor beta chains sequenced from one sample in a study of identical twins. TCRdb independently ran MiXCR on the 5' RACE reads; one entry per CDR3 protein. Of about 220,000 distinct CDR3 sequences in the sample, 5.5% to 7.5% were seen once. This sample also belongs to another study, concerning T cells expressing NK-cell markers.

The sequencing input was CD8+ T cells sorted from blood. Receptors were obtained from a woman under 30 in good health.

Here the CDR3 reads CASSYKWGGTDTQYF. DNA of the CDR3: TGTGCCAGCAGTTACAAGTGGGGGGGCACAGATACGCAGTATTTT. The gene calls are TRBV6-5 and TRBJ2-3, with a possible D match to TRBD2 (6 bases). This CDR3 is 15 amino acids long. Germline values: CDR1 MNHEY, CDR2 SVGAGI. Trimming stripped 2 bases from V and 1 base from J, with 10 bases between.

This clonotype was seen many times. V gene TRBV2 combines with J gene TRBJ2-5; D is perhaps TRBD1 (5 bases). The length of the CDR3 is 13 residues. V dropped 9 bases and J dropped 5 bases, with 16 bases sitting between them. Per germline, CDR1 SNHLY and CDR2 FYNNEI. CDR3 DNA sequence: TGTGCCAGATACGACAGCTTAGGGGAGACCCAGTACTTC. Its protein is CARYDSLGETQYF. The complete variable domain, with remaining parts taken from reference TRBV2 and TRBJ2-5, reads EPEVTQTPSHQVTQMGQEVILRCVPISNHLYFYWYRQILGQKVEFLVSFYNNEISEKSEIFDDQFSVERPDGSNFTLKIRSTKLEDSAMYFCARYDSLGETQYFGPGTRLLVL.

This clonotype was counted between two and nine times. The chain links TRBV5-1 to TRBJ1-1; 10 bases map to TRBD1. The CDR3 covers 16 residues. Germline CDR1 is SGHRS and CDR2 is YFSETQ. Germline trimming cut 5 bases from V and 1 base from J; bases unmatched to any gene: 8. The CDR3 spells CASRVTGGKENTEAFF. DNA of the CDR3: TGCGCCAGCAGAGTGACAGGGGGCAAGGAGAACACTGAAGCTTTCTTT.

There are a few counts of this clonotype. V usage is TRBV6-1 and J usage is TRBJ1-2, with D perhaps TRBD1 (6 bases). This CDR3 region has 14 residues. Germline V gene sequence: CDR1 MNHNS, CDR2 SASEGT. V was cut by 6 bases and J by 4 bases, with 15 bases left in between. In DNA, the CDR3 is TGTGCCAGCAGCCTAGGAGACAGGACCTATGGCTACACCTTC. Protein product: CASSLGDRTYGYTF.

About this clonotype itself: The CDR3 carries no conserved terminal phenylalanine or tryptophan, so it likely arises from a read error. The chain employs TRBV9 and TRBJ2-3; 7 bases fit TRBD1. CDR3 length: 15 amino acids. The germline CDR1 and CDR2 sequences are SGDLS and YYNGEE. J lost 7 bases, V lost 3 bases, and 11 bases had no gene match. CDR3 amino acids: CASSGGGFDGNTQYS. The CDR3, as DNA: TGTGCCAGCAGCGGAGGGGGCTTCGACGGGAATACGCAGTATTCT.

Concerning this clonotype: A much larger clone lies a single base off, so this may be a read error. This chain connects TRBV9 to TRBJ1-1; perhaps TRBD1 as D (6 bases). The CDR3 is 13 residues long. Looked up from germline, CDR1 is SGDLS and CDR2 is YYNGEE. The DNA of the CDR3 is TGTGCCAGCAGCGCACAGGGATACACTAAAGCTTTCTTT. Encoded protein: CASSAQGYTKAFF. Looking up the rest from reference TRBV9 and TRBJ1-1 gives the full variable domain: DSGVTQTPKHLITATGQRVTLRCSPRSGDLSVYWYQQSLDQGLQFLIQYYNGEERAKGNILERFSAQQFPDLHSELNLSSLELGDSALYFCASSAQGYTKAFFGQGTRLTVV.

There are a few counts of this clonotype. The rearrangement joins TRBV7-8 to TRBJ2-1; 11 positions match TRBD1. V was clipped by 5 bases and J by 7 bases; unmatched bases: 4. The CDR3 is 14 amino acids. Looked up from germline, CDR1 is SGHVS and CDR2 is FQNEAQ. CDR3 DNA sequence: TGTGCCAGCAGCACTGGGACAGGGGGTAATGAGCAGTTCTTC. Translating it yields CASSTGTGGNEQFF.

The V call is TRBV9, the J call TRBJ2-5, with unresolved D. Trimming took off 0 bases at V and 4 bases at J, with 13 bases between the two ends. The CDR3 runs 15 residues. CDR1 and CDR2 (germline): SGDLS, YYNGEE. The CDR3 here is CASSVASSLRETQYF. The DNA for the CDR3 is TGTGCCAGCAGCGTAGCATCATCACTTAGAGAGACCCAGTACTTC.

The chain recombines TRBV29-1 with TRBJ2-1; 11 bases fit TRBD2. This CDR3 contains 16 residues. Germline lookup yields CDR1 SQVTM and CDR2 ANQGSEA. The ends lost 7 bases at V and 6 bases at J; junction bases unmatched: 14. CDR3 sequence: CSAEGLAAYESNEQFF. The CDR3 DNA is TGCAGCGCTGAGGGACTAGCGGCTTATGAATCCAATGAGCAGTTCTTC.

This clonotype was counted at least ten times. The J gene is TRBJ2-7, the V gene TRBV7-9; 11 positions match TRBD2. Trimming cost V 4 bases and J 2 bases; bases outside gene matches: 1. The CDR3 covers 14 residues. CDR1 and CDR2 (germline): SEHNR, FQNEAQ (reference sequence). Here the CDR3 reads CASSYSGGAYEQYF. The CDR3 nucleotides read TGTGCCAGCAGCTATAGCGGGGGGGCCTACGAGCAGTACTTC.

The chain is built from TRBV12-3 or TRBV12-4 and TRBJ2-7, with TRBD2 matching over 10 bases. The CDR3 contains 12 residues. V dropped 2 bases and J dropped 12; count of bases not matched to a gene: 4. The CDR3 DNA follows: TGTGCCAGCAGTTTAACTAGCGGGGCCTTGTACTTC. Encoded protein: CASSLTSGALYF.

About this clonotype: One end of the junction varies from germline; a read error may be responsible. V and J are TRBV3-1 and TRBJ2-5, with a weak D call TRBD2 (7 bases). This CDR3 has 15 residues. The germline CDR1 and CDR2 sequences are LGHDT and YNNKEL (reference sequence). The CDR3: CASCQGSGVQETQYF. In nucleotides, the CDR3 is TGTGCCAGCTGCCAGGGGAGCGGGGTCCAAGAGACCCAGTACTTC.

The gene calls are TRBV5-6 and TRBJ2-2; TRBD1 might be the D (6 bases). Germline V CDR1 and CDR2: SGHDT, YYEEEE. There are 16 residues in the CDR3. Trimming removed 4 bases from V and 3 bases from J, with 16 bases in between. The CDR3 DNA reads as TGTGCCAGCAGCGAGTACATTACAGGGCACACCGGGGAGCTGTTTTTT. It yields the protein CASSEYITGHTGELFF.

This clonotype was detected ten times or more. The gene calls are TRBV12-3 or TRBV12-4 and TRBJ2-1; D unresolved. This CDR3 region has 15 residues. Trimming took 5 bases from V and 0 from J, leaving 11 bases between them. The CDR3 loop reads CASSPALFSYNEQFF. The CDR3, as DNA: TGTGCCAGCAGTCCAGCCCTTTTCTCCTACAATGAGCAGTTCTTC.

This clonotype was seen a few times. This chain connects TRBV21-1 to TRBJ2-7; whether TRBD2, the table's D call, matches the DNA was not checked. TRBV21-1 is listed as a pseudogene. The CDR3 runs 16 residues. This chain's CDR3 is CASSSHRDYLTYEQYF. The CDR3 nucleotides read TGTGCCAGCAGCTCCCACCGGGACTACCTCACCTACGAGCAGTACTTC.

This clonotype came up a few times. J is TRBJ2-7 and V is TRBV6-6, with a tentative D call TRBD2 (6 bases). CDR1 MNHNY and CDR2 SVGAGI come from the germline V gene (reference sequence). The CDR3 spans 12 residues. Trimming took 5 bases from V and 6 from J, leaving 11 bases between them. CDR3 DNA: TGTGCCAGCAGTACCCCCGGGGGCGAGCAGTACTTC. Amino acids: CASSTPGGEQYF.

This clonotype was recorded at least ten times. This chain uses TRBV7-2 with TRBJ2-1, with D tentatively TRBD1 (6 bases). This CDR3 region has 15 residues. Looked up from germline, CDR1 is SGHTA and CDR2 is FQGNSA. Trimming removed 1 base at V and 2 bases at J, with 9 bases between. The CDR3 DNA is TGTGCCAGCAGCTTAGGGGCAGGGGCCTACAATGAGCAGTTCTTC. Protein: CASSLGAGAYNEQFF.

A few counts support this clonotype. The chain joins TRBV6-2 or TRBV6-3 to TRBJ2-3, with D uncertain. Germline lookup yields CDR1 MNHEY and CDR2 SVGEGT. The CDR3 spans 15 residues. V gave up 0 bases and J gave up 0 bases, with 7 bases separating them. This chain's CDR3 is CASSYSGMSTDTQYF. The CDR3 nucleotides are TGTGCCAGCAGTTACTCGGGTATGAGCACAGATACGCAGTATTTT.

This clonotype was observed many times. This chain uses TRBV27 with TRBJ2-7, with a possible D match to TRBD1 (7 bases). The length of the CDR3 is 13 residues. Germline assignment: CDR1 MNHEY and CDR2 SMNVEV (reference sequence). Trimming took off 3 bases at V and 9 bases at J, with 15 bases between the two ends. CDR3 protein: CASSLTGPEGQYF. The CDR3 DNA reads as TGTGCCAGCAGTTTGACAGGGCCGGAGGGGCAGTACTTC.

This clonotype was detected only a few times. V is TRBV2 and J is TRBJ2-3; 11 nucleotides line up with TRBD2. Trimming took 0 bases from V and 5 from J; bases not matched to a gene: 1. CDR1 SNHLY and CDR2 FYNNEI come from the germline V gene. The CDR3 is 15 residues long. CDR3 bases: TGTGCCAGCAGTGAAGCGGGGACTAGCGGAGATACGCAGTATTTT. Protein sequence: CASSEAGTSGDTQYF. The full variable domain, in which reference TRBV2 and TRBJ2-3 provide the parts outside the CDR3, is EPEVTQTPSHQVTQMGQEVILRCVPISNHLYFYWYRQILGQKVEFLVSFYNNEISEKSEIFDDQFSVERPDGSNFTLKIRSTKLEDSAMYFCASSEAGTSGDTQYFGPGTRLTVL.

Ten or more counts support this clonotype. The chain carries TRBV29-1 and TRBJ2-1; TRBD2 aligns across 9 bases. Germline V gene lookup returns CDR1 SQVTM and CDR2 ANQGSEA. V gave up 8 bases and J gave up 2 bases; unmatched junction bases: 7. This CDR3 is built from 14 residues. Here the CDR3 DNA reads TGCAGCATAGATGGCGGGGGGGCCTACAATGAGCAGTTCTTC. Amino acids: CSIDGGGAYNEQFF.

This clonotype was recorded at least ten times. The CDR3 nucleotides read TGTGCCAGCAGTGAAGGGGCAGCCTGGCGCTACACCTTC. Amino acid sequence: CASSEGAAWRYTF. The gene calls are TRBV6-1 and TRBJ1-2; D ambiguous. V was trimmed by 1 base and J by 9 bases, leaving 12 bases between them. The CDR3 loop spans 13 amino acids. Germline lookup yields CDR1 MNHNS and CDR2 SASEGT.

This chain joins TRBV12-3 or TRBV12-4 and TRBJ2-3; maybe TRBD2 (7 bases). V was trimmed by 7 bases and J by 6 bases, leaving 17 bases between them. The CDR3 covers 14 residues. The CDR3 loop reads CASNDGGGHDTQYF. The CDR3 coding sequence is TGTGCCAGCAACGATGGGGGGGGGCACGATACGCAGTATTTT.

This clonotype came up a few times. This chain links TRBV12-3 or TRBV12-4 with TRBJ1-2, with unresolved D. Trimming took off 1 base at V and 4 bases at J, with 19 bases between the two ends. This CDR3 comprises 17 residues. CDR3 loop: CASSLGTYGSSGYGYTF. The CDR3 DNA reads as TGTGCCAGCAGTTTAGGGACCTACGGTTCAAGTGGCTATGGCTACACCTTC.

This clonotype was seen many times. The genes are TRBV29-1 and TRBJ1-1; possibly TRBD1 for D (6 bases). Germline-derived CDR1 and CDR2 are SQVTM and ANQGSEA. V lost 5 bases and J 0 bases, leaving 13 bases between the germline ends. The CDR3 is 14 amino acids. The CDR3: CSVTQQGVNTEAFF. Here the CDR3 DNA reads TGCAGCGTTACCCAACAGGGAGTGAACACTGAAGCTTTCTTT.

In its sample, this clonotype was seen many times. This chain connects TRBV29-1 to TRBJ2-1; 8 positions match TRBD1. Germline V gene data show CDR1 as SQVTM and CDR2 as ANQGSEA. V lost 7 bases, J lost 6 bases, and 5 bases stayed unmatched. The CDR3 spans 12 residues. CDR3 bases: TGCAGCGCAGACAGGGGAAGCAATGAGCAGTTCTTC. Its protein product is CSADRGSNEQFF.

The chain uses TRBV20-1 and TRBJ2-5; D is possibly TRBD1 (6 bases). This CDR3 comprises 14 residues. CDR1 and CDR2 (germline): DFQATT, SNEGSKA (reference sequence). V gave up 3 bases and J gave up 2 bases, with 13 bases separating them. CDR3 residues: CSARGHSFQETQYF. CDR3 in DNA: TGCAGTGCTAGGGGACACTCATTTCAAGAGACCCAGTACTTC.

This clonotype has a count of ten or more. This chain links TRBV20-1 with TRBJ2-1; TRBD2 agrees at 10 bases. This CDR3 is built from 16 residues. Germline V gene lookup returns CDR1 DFQATT and CDR2 SNEGSKA (reference sequence). J lost 7 bases, V lost 2 bases, and 11 bases had no gene match. The CDR3 coding sequence is TGCAGTGCTAGAAACCGCGCGGGACTAGCGACTAATGAGCAGTTCTTC. Translated, it gives CSARNRAGLATNEQFF.

As DNA, the CDR3 is TGTGCCAGCAACTCATGGACTAGCGGGAGGGCCGGGGAGCTGTTTTTT. Encoded protein: CASNSWTSGRAGELFF. The V and J genes are TRBV2 and TRBJ2-2; TRBD2 matches at 15 bases. CDR3 size: 16 residues. Trimming removed 7 bases from V and 6 bases from J; junction bases left unmatched: 6. From germline, CDR1 is SNHLY and CDR2 FYNNEI. The whole variable domain, filled in from reference TRBV2 and TRBJ2-2, reads EPEVTQTPSHQVTQMGQEVILRCVPISNHLYFYWYRQILGQKVEFLVSFYNNEISEKSEIFDDQFSVERPDGSNFTLKIRSTKLEDSAMYFCASNSWTSGRAGELFFGEGSRLTVL.

This clonotype was detected ten times or more. The rearrangement uses TRBV29-1 and TRBJ2-1; perhaps TRBD2 as D (5 bases). Germline V gene lookup returns CDR1 SQVTM and CDR2 ANQGSEA. The CDR3 totals 11 residues. V was cut by 3 bases and J by 12 bases, with 12 bases left in between. The CDR3 bases are TGCAGCGTTGATATCTCGGGGAGGCAGTTCTTC. It encodes CSVDISGRQFF.

This rearrangement joins TRBV11-2 to TRBJ1-2, with D uncertain. V was trimmed by 3 bases and J by 0 bases, leaving 11 bases between them. Germline assignment: CDR1 SGHAT and CDR2 FQNNGV. The CDR3 runs to 15 residues. The chain's CDR3 is CASSLFDAANYGYTF. CDR3 coding DNA: TGTGCCAGCAGCTTGTTTGACGCCGCTAACTATGGCTACACCTTC.